This record covers a single T cell receptor (beta chain). The antigen is not known. These data belong to a study of T cell responses to AZD1222 COVID-19 vaccine. This table comes from immunoSEQ multiplex PCR, and its TCRdb copy is limited to in-frame clones, with some not included. The table lists 100,000 to 150,000 clones, roughly 88% of them singletons. The study, taken as a whole, reports: The number of AZD1222 recipients seropositive at baseline was only 6 or 7. Spike-specific TCR breadth rose after two AZD1222 doses, and depth rose as well. The donor cohort was predominantly white British with a female majority, and clonal diversity may have been underestimated.

This CDR3 region has 16 residues. Germline V lookup: CDR1 KGHSH, CDR2 LQKENI. V was cut by 2 bases and J by 4 bases, with 17 bases left in between. The TCR comes from an adult in good health. V gene TRBV18 combines with J gene TRBJ1-2; D is ambiguous. This specimen consisted of peripheral blood, obtained on day 0 of AZD1222 vaccination. CDR3 protein: CASSPTAAPEGYGYTF. The DNA of the CDR3 is TGTGCCAGCTCACCAACGGCAGCTCCGGAGGGCTATGGCTACACCTTC.